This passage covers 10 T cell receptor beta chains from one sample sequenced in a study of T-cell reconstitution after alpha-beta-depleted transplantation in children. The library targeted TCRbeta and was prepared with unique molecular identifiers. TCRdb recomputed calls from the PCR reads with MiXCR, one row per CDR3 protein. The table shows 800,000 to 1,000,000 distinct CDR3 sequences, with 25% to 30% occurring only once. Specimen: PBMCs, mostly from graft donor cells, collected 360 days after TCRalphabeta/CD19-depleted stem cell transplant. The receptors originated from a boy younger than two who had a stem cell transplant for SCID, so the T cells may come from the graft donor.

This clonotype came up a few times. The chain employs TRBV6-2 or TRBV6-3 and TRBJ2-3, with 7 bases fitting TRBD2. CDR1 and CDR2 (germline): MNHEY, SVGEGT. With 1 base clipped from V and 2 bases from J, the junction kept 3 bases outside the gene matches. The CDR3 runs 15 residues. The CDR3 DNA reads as TGTGCCAGCAGTTACTTTCGGGGGGACACAGATACGCAGTATTTT. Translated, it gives CASSYFRGDTDTQYF.

CDR3 residues: CSARDRVDTQYF. Here the CDR3 DNA reads TGCAGTGCACGTGACAGGGTAGATACGCAGTATTTT. The genes are TRBV20-1 and TRBJ2-3; 7 bases match TRBD1. The germline V gene encodes CDR1 DFQATT and CDR2 SNEGSKA (reference sequence). Unmatched junction bases numbered 5, after V lost 6 bases and J lost 5 bases. The CDR3 is made up of 12 amino acids.

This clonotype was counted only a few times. Here the CDR3 reads CSVEKGRGGPYEQYF. The DNA for the CDR3 is TGCAGCGTTGAAAAGGGCCGGGGAGGGCCCTACGAGCAGTACTTC. This chain uses TRBV29-1 with TRBJ2-7; 7 nucleotides agree with TRBD2. Trimming at V came to 2 bases and at J to 2 bases, leaving 9 bases not matched to a gene. From germline, CDR1 is SQVTM and CDR2 ANQGSEA. The CDR3 is 15 amino acids.

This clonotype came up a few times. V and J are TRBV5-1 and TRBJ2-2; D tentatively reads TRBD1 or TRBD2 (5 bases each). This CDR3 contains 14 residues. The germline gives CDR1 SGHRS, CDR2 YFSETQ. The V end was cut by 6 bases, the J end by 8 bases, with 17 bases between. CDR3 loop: CASNPGPPPGELFF. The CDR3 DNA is TGCGCCAGCAACCCGGGACCCCCACCGGGGGAGCTGTTTTTT.

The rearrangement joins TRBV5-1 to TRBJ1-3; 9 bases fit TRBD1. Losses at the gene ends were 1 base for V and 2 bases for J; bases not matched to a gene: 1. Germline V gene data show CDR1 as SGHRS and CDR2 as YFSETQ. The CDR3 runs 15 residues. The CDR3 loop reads CASSLNRGPGNTIYF. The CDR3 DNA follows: TGCGCCAGCAGCTTGAACAGGGGGCCTGGAAACACCATATATTTT.

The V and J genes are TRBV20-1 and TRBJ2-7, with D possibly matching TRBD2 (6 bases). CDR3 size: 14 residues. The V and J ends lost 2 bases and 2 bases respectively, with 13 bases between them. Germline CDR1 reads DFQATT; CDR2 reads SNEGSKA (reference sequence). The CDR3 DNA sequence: TGCAGTGCTAGAACCGGGACTGGGGCCTACGAGCAGTACTTC. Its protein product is CSARTGTGAYEQYF.

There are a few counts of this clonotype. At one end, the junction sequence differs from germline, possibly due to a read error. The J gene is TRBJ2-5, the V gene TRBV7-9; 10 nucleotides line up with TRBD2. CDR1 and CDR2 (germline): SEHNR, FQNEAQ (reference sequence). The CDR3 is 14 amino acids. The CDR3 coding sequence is TGTGCCAGCAACTTACTAGCGGGGAAAGAGACCCAGTACTTC. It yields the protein CASNLLAGKETQYF.

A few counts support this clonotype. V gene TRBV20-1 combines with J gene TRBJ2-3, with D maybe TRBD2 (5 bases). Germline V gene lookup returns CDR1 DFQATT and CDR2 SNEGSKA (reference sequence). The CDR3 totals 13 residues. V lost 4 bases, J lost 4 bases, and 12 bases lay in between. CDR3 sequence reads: CSATAGEADTQYF. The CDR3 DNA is TGCAGTGCTACCGCGGGTGAGGCAGATACGCAGTATTTT.

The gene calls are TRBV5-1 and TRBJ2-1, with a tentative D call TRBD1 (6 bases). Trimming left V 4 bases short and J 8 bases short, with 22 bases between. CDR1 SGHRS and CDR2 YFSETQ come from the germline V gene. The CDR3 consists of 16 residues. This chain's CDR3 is CASSTNRDTLRDEQFF. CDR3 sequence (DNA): TGCGCCAGCAGCACTAACCGGGACACCTTAAGGGATGAGCAGTTCTTC.

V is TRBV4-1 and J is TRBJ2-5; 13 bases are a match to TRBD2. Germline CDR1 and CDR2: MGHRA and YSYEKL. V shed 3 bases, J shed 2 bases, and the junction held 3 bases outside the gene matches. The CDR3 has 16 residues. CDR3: CASSQLLAGGQETQYF. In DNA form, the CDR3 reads TGCGCCAGCAGCCAGCTACTAGCGGGGGGGCAAGAGACCCAGTACTTC.